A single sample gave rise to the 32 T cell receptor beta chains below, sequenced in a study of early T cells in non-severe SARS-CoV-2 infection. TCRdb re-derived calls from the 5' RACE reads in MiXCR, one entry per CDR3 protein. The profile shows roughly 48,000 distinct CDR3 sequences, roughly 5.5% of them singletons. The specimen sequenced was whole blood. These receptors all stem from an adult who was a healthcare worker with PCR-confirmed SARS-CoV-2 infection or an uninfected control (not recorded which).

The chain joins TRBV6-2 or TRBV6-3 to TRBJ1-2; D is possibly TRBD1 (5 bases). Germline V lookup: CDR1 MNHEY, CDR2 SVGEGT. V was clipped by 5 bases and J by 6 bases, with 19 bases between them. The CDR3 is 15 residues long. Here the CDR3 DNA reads TGTGCCAGCAGTCGCCGGCCGACAGCAAGCGATGGCTACACCTTC. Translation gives CASSRRPTASDGYTF.

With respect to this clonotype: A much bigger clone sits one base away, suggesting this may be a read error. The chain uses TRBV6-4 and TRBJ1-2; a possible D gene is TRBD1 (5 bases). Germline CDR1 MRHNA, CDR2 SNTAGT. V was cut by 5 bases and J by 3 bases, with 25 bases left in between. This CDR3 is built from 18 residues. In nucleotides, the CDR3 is TGTGCCAGCAGTCTTCTCCTGGGACCGAAGGGCGCCGACTATGGCTACACCTTC. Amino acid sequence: CASSLLLGPKGADYGYTF.

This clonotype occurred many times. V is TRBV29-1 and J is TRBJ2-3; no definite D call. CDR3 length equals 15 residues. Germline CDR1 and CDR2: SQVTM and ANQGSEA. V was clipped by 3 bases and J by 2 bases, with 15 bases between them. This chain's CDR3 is CSVERRAGNTDTQYF. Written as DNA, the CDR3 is TGCAGCGTTGAGCGACGCGCAGGCAACACAGATACGCAGTATTTT.

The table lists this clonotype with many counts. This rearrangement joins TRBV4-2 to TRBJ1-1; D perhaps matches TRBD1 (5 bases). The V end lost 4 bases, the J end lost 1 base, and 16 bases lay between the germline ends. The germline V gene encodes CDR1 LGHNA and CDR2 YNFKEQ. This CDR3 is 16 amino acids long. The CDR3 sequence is CASSRWVGGANTEAFF. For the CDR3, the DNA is TGTGCCAGCAGCCGGTGGGTCGGCGGGGCGAACACTGAAGCTTTCTTT.

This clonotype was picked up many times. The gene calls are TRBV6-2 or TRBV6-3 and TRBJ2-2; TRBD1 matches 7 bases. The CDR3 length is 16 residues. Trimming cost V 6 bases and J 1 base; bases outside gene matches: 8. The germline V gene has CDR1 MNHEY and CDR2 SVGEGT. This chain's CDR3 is CASRKNRGENTGELFF. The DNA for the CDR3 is TGTGCCAGCAGGAAAAACAGGGGCGAGAACACCGGGGAGCTGTTTTTT.

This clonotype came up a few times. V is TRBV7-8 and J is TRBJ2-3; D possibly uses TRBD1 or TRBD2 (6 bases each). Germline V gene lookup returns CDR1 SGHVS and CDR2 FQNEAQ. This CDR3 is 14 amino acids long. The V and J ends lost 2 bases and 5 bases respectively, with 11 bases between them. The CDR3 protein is CASSLTGAGDTQYF. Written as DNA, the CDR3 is TGTGCCAGCAGCTTAACGGGGGCGGGAGATACGCAGTATTTT.

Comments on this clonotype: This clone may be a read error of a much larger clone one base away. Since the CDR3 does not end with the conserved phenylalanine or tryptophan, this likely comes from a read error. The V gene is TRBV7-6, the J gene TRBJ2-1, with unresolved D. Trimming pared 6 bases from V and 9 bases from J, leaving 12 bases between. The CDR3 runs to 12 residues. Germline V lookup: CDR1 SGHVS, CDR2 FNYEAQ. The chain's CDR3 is CASSFSFSEQFI. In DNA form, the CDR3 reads TGTGCCAGCAGTTTTAGCTTCAGTGAGCAGTTCATC.

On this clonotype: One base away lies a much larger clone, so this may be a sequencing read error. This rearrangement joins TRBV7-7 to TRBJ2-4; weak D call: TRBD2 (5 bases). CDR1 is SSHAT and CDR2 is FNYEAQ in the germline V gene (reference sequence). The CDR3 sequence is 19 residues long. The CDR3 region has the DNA TGTGCTAGCAGCGTCCCTGAGGAGGTCCCCTCTCTAGCCGAAAACATTCAGTACTTC. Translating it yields CASSVPEEVPSLAENIQYF.

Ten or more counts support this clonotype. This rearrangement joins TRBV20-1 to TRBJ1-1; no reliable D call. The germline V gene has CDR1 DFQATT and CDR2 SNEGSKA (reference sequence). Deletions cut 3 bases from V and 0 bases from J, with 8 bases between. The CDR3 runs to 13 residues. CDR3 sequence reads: CSARRDMNTEAFF. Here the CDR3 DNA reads TGCAGTGCTAGGAGGGATATGAACACTGAAGCTTTCTTT.

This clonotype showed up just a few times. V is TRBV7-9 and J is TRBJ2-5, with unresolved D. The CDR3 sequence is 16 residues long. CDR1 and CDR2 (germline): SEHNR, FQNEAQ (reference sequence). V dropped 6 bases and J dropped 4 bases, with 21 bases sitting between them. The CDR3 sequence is CASSSRQASLRETQYF. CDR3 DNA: TGTGCCAGCAGTTCCCGGCAGGCTTCCCTGCGAGAGACCCAGTACTTC.

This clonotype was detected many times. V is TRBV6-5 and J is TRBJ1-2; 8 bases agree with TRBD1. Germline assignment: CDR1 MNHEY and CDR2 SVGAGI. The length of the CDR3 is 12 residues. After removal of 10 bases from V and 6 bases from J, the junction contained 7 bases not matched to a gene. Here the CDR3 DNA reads TGTGCCACCCTAGGACAGGGCCATGGCTACACCTTC. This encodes CATLGQGHGYTF.

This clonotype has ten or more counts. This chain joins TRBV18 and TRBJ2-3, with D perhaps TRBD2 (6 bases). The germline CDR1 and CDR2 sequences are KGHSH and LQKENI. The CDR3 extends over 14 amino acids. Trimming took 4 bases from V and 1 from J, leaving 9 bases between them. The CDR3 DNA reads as TGTGCCAGCTCACTAGGCGGGGGCACAGATACGCAGTATTTT. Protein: CASSLGGGTDTQYF.

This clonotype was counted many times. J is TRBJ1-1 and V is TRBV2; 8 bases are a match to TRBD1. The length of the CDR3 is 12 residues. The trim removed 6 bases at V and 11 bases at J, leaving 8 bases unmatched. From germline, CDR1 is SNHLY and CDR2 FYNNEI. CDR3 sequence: CASSATQGEAFF. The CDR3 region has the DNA TGTGCCAGCAGCGCCACACAGGGGGAGGCTTTCTTT.

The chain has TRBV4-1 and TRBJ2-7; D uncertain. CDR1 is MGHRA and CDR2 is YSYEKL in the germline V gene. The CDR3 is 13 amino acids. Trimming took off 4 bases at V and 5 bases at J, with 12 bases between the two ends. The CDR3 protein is CASSPIRNDEQYF. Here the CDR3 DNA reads TGCGCCAGCAGCCCCATCCGCAACGACGAGCAGTACTTC.

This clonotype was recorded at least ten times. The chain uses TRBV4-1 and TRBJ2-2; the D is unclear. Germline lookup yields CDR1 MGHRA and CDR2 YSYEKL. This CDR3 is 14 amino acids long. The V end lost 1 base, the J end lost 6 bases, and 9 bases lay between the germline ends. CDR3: CASSQVRGSGELFF. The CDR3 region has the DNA TGCGCCAGCAGCCAAGTCCGTGGGTCCGGGGAGCTGTTTTTT.

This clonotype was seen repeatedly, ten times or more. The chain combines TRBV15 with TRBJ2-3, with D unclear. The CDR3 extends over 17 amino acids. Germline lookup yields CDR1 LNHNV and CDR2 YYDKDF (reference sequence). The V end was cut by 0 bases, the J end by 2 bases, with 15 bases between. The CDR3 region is CATSRDPRQQTTDTQYF. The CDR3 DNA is TGTGCCACCAGCAGAGATCCGAGGCAGCAGACCACAGATACGCAGTATTTT.

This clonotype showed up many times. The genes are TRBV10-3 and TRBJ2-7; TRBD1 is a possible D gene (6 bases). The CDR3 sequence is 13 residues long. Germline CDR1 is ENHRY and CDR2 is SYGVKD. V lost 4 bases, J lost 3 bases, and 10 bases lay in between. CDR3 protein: CAISAGQGYEQYF. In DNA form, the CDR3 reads TGTGCCATCAGTGCGGGACAAGGCTACGAGCAGTACTTC.

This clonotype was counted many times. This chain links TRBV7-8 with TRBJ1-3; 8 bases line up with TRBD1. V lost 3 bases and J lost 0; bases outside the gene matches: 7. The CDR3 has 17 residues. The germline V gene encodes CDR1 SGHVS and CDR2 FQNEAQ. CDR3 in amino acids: CASSLRGQASSGNTIYF. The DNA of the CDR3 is TGTGCCAGCAGCTTGAGGGGACAGGCAAGCTCTGGAAACACCATATATTTT.

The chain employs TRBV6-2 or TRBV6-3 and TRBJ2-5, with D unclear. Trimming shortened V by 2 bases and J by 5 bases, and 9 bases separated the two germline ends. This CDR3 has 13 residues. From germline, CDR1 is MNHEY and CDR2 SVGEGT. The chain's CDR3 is CASSYHPRETQYF. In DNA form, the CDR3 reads TGTGCCAGCAGTTACCACCCAAGGGAGACCCAGTACTTC.

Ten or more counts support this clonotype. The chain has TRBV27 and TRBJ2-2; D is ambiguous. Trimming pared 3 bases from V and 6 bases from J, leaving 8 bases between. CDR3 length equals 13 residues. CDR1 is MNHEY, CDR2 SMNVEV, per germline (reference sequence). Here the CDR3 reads CASSFHNSGELFF. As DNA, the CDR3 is TGTGCCAGCAGTTTCCACAACTCCGGGGAGCTGTTTTTT.

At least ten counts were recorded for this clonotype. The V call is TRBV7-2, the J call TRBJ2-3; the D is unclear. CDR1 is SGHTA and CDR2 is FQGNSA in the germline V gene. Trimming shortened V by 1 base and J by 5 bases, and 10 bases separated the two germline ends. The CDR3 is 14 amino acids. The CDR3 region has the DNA TGTGCCAGCAGCTTAGGGTGGGTTGGAGATACGCAGTATTTT. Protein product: CASSLGWVGDTQYF. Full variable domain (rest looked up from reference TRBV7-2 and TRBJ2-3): GAGVSQSPSNKVTEKGKDVELRCDPISGHTALYWYRQSLGQGLEFLIYFQGNSAPDKSGLPSDRFSAERTGGSVSTLTIQRTQQEDSAVYLCASSLGWVGDTQYFGPGTRLTVL.

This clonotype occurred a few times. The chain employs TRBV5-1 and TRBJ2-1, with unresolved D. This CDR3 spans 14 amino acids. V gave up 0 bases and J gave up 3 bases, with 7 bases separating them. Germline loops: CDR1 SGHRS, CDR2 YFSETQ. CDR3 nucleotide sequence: TGCGCCAGCAGCTTGGGGGATATCTACAATGAGCAGTTCTTC. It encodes CASSLGDIYNEQFF.

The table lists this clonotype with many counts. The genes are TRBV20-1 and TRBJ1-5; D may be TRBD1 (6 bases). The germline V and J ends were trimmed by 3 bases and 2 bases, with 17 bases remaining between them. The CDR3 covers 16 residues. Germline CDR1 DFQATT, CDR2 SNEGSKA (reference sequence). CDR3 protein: CSASFRGKRGNQPQHF. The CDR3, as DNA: TGCAGTGCTAGCTTTAGGGGGAAGAGGGGCAATCAGCCCCAGCATTTT.

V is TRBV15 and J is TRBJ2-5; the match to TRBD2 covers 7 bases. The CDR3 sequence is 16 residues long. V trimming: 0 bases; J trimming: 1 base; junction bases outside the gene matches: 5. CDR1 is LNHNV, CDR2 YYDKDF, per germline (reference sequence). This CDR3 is CATSREGPGGQETQYF. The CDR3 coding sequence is TGTGCCACCAGCAGAGAAGGACCGGGGGGCCAAGAGACCCAGTACTTC.

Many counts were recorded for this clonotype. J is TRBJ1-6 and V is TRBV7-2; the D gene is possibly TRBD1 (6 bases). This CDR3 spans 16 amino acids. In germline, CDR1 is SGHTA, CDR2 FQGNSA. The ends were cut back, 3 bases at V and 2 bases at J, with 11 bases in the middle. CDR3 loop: CASSFSQGTYNSPLHF. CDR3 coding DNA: TGTGCCAGCAGCTTTTCACAGGGAACCTATAATTCACCCCTCCACTTT.

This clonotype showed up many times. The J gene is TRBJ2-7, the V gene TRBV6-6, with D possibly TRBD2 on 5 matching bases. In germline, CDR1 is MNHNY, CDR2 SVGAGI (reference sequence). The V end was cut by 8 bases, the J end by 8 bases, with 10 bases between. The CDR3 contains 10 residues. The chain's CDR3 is CASSREQQYF. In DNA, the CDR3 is TGTGCCAGCTCGAGGGAGCAGCAGTACTTC.

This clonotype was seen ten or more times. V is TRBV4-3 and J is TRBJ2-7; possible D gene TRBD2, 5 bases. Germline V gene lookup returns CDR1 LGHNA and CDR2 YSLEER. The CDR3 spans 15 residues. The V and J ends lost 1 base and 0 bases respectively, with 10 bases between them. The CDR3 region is CASSQVPGSSYEQYF. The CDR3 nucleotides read TGCGCCAGCAGCCAAGTCCCGGGGAGCTCCTACGAGCAGTACTTC.

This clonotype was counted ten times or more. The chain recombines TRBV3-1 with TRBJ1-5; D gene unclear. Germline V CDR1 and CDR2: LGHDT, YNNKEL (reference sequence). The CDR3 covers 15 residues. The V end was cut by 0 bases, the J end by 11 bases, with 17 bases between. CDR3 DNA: TGTGCCAGCAGCCAAGATTTGGGCTACAACAGAGCCCAGCATTTT. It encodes CASSQDLGYNRAQHF.

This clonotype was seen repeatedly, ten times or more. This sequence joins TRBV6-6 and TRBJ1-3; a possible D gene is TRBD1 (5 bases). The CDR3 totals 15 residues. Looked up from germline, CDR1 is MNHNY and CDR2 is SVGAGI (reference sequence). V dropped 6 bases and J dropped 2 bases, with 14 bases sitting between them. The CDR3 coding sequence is TGTGCCAGCAGCCCGACGGACACGGCTGGAAACACCATATATTTT. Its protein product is CASSPTDTAGNTIYF.

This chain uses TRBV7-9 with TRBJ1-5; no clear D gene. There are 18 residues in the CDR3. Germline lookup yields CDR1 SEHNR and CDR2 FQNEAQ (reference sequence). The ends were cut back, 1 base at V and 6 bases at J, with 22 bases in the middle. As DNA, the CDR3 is TGTGCCAGCAGCTTAGGCTACGGACTGCGGGCGGCGGGTCAGCCCCAGCATTTT. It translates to CASSLGYGLRAAGQPQHF.

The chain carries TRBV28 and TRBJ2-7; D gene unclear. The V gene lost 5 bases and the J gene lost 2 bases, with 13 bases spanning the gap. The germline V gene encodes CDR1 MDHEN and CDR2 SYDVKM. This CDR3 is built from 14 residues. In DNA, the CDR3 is TGTGCCAGCAGTCCCGACCGGGCCCCCTACGAGCAGTACTTC. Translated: CASSPDRAPYEQYF.

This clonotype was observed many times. The CDR3 reads CASTRERQGKTQYF. The CDR3 DNA is TGTGCCAGCACACGAGAGAGACAGGGGAAGACCCAGTACTTC. The rearrangement links TRBV5-5 to TRBJ2-5; 8 nucleotides line up with TRBD1. Germline V lookup: CDR1 SGHKS, CDR2 YYEKEE (reference sequence). J was trimmed by 6 bases and V by 6 bases; bases with no gene match: 10. The CDR3 totals 14 residues.